This T cell receptor (beta chain) was profiled in a study of T cells in Graves' hyperthyroidism and ophthalmopathy. Study-level findings and limits: Before onset, by a median of approximately 5.9 months, the model predicted ophthalmopathy.

RNA transcripts provided the source from which TCR beta CDR3 regions were amplified. TCR CDR3 regions were first amplified by RT-PCR with HTBI primers. MiXCR was run by TCRdb on the multiplex PCR reads, yielding one entry per CDR3 protein. Here the sample spans around 300,000 distinct CDR3 sequences, approximately 18% being singletons. In making diagnoses, clinical symptoms, serum thyroxine and TRAb, thyroid ultrasound and orbital computed tomography were all used. Concerning this clonotype: The antigen is not known.

Sequencing was done on a sample of blood. The origin of this receptor is a man aged 45-60 years with Graves' ophthalmopathy.

The CDR3 is CASSREGYEKLFF. CDR3 nucleotides: TGTGCCAGCAGTCGGGAGGGGTATGAAAAACTGTTTTTT. V usage is TRBV12-3 or TRBV12-4 and J usage is TRBJ1-4; possible D gene TRBD1, 5 bases. V was shortened by 5 bases and J by 6 bases, with 10 bases between the two germline ends. The CDR3 is 13 residues long.